This is a list of T cell receptor beta chains from one sample in a study of T cells in narcolepsy. TCRdb's copy holds only in-frame clones and misses some; the assay was immunoSEQ multiplex PCR. The top ten hold roughly 1.4% of the sample, which has tens of thousands of clones, approximately 85% seen once. The sample taken for sequencing was CD45RA- memory CD4+ T cells from PBMCs. The receptors stem from a human donor with narcolepsy. CDR3s include the opening cysteine and the closing phenylalanine or tryptophan. D genes are given only for firm matches. Expanded clones are given a class, and other clones once, few, many or no size at all.

j_call: TRBJ1-2
v_call: TRBV19
clone_size: NA
d_call: TRBD1
cdr3_nt: TGTGCCAGTACCTCCGGGACAGTTAACTATGGCTACACCTTC
cdr3_aa: CASTSGTVNYGYTF

j_call: TRBJ1-3
v_call: TRBV30
clone_size: NA
d_call: TRBD1
cdr3_nt: TGTGCCTGGACCAGGACAGGGGTAGGAAACACCATATATTTT
cdr3_aa: CAWTRTGVGNTIYF

j_call: TRBJ1-1
v_call: TRBV25-1
clone_size: NA
d_call: TRBD1
cdr3_nt: TGTGCCAGCAGTGAATACAGGGGGCAAAGGGGAGCTTTCTTT
cdr3_aa: CASSEYRGQRGAFF

j_call: TRBJ2-3
v_call: TRBV7-3
clone_size: NA
d_call: TRBD1
cdr3_nt: TGTGCCAGCAGCCTTGGGACAGGGGAAGCAGATACGCAGTATTTT
cdr3_aa: CASSLGTGEADTQYF

j_call: TRBJ2-2
v_call: TRBV30
clone_size: NA
d_call: TRBD1
cdr3_nt: TGTGCCTGGAGTTTGACAGGGGGGATAGCCGGGGAGCTGTTTTTT
cdr3_aa: CAWSLTGGIAGELFF

j_call: TRBJ1-2
v_call: TRBV5-1
clone_size: once
d_call: NA
cdr3_nt: TGCGCCAGCAGCTCGGACACCGGACAGCGGAGCTATGGCTACACCTTC
cdr3_aa: CASSSDTGQRSYGYTF

j_call: TRBJ2-1
v_call: TRBV5-1
clone_size: NA
d_call: NA
cdr3_nt: TGCGCCAGCCGGAAAGGGGGTGGGGGGGCTTACAATGAGCAGTTCTTC
cdr3_aa: CASRKGGGGAYNEQFF

j_call: TRBJ2-5
v_call: TRBV27
clone_size: NA
d_call: NA
cdr3_nt: TGTGCCAGCAGTCCTCAGGGGGAGACCCAGTACTTC
cdr3_aa: CASSPQGETQYF

j_call: TRBJ1-2
v_call: TRBV13
clone_size: NA
d_call: NA
cdr3_nt: TGTGCCAGCAGCTTAGGGGGCGGGGGACACGGCTATGGCTACACCTTC
cdr3_aa: CASSLGGGGHGYGYTF

j_call: TRBJ1-5
v_call: TRBV5-1
clone_size: once
d_call: TRBD1
cdr3_nt: TGCGCCAGCAGCTTAGGGACAGGGGGCCATCAGCCCCAGCATTTT
cdr3_aa: CASSLGTGGHQPQHF

j_call: TRBJ2-4
v_call: TRBV11-2
clone_size: NA
d_call: NA
cdr3_nt: TGTGCCAGCAGTGATGGGCGGGAAAACATTCAGTACTTC
cdr3_aa: CASSDGRENIQYF

j_call: TRBJ2-1
v_call: TRBV5-1
clone_size: NA
d_call: NA
cdr3_nt: TGCGCCAGCAGCTTGAGGGCTCCCGGGAACAATGAGCAGTTCTTC
cdr3_aa: CASSLRAPGNNEQFF

j_call: TRBJ2-5
v_call: TRBV19
clone_size: NA
d_call: TRBD1
cdr3_nt: TGTGCCAGCAGAGGACAGGGTGGGACTCAAGAGACCCAGTACTTC
cdr3_aa: CASRGQGGTQETQYF

j_call: TRBJ1-1
v_call: TRBV12-5
clone_size: NA
d_call: NA
cdr3_nt: TGTGCTAGTGGTACTGACAGGAGCAAAGCTTTCTTT
cdr3_aa: CASGTDRSKAFF

j_call: TRBJ2-7
v_call: TRBV2
clone_size: medium-sized
d_call: TRBD1
cdr3_nt: TGTGCCAGCCGCTTGGGACAGCTACTGGTTGAGCAGTACTTC
cdr3_aa: CASRLGQLLVEQYF

j_call: TRBJ1-5
v_call: TRBV6-1
clone_size: NA
d_call: TRBD1
cdr3_nt: TGTGCCAGCATATTCGGGACAGGGGGTAATCAGCCCCAGCATTTT
cdr3_aa: CASIFGTGGNQPQHF

j_call: TRBJ2-7
v_call: TRBV6-6
clone_size: NA
d_call: TRBD2
cdr3_nt: TGTGCCAGCATGGGGTCCGGGACTAGCGTCTACGAGCAGTACTTC
cdr3_aa: CASMGSGTSVYEQYF

j_call: TRBJ1-1
v_call: TRBV6-1
clone_size: NA
d_call: NA
cdr3_nt: TGTGCCAGCAGTGAAGCGATCGGGGGTGGCACGGGGAACACTGAAGCTTTCTTT
cdr3_aa: CASSEAIGGGTGNTEAFF

j_call: TRBJ2-1
v_call: TRBV19
clone_size: NA
d_call: TRBD2
cdr3_nt: TGTGCCAGTAGTATCTGGGGCGGGAGTGTATACAATGAGCAGTTCTTC
cdr3_aa: CASSIWGGSVYNEQFF

j_call: TRBJ1-2
v_call: TRBV5-1
clone_size: NA
d_call: TRBD1
cdr3_nt: TGCGCCAGCAGCTTTCAACAGGGGGATGGCTACACCTTC
cdr3_aa: CASSFQQGDGYTF

j_call: TRBJ2-7
v_call: TRBV28
clone_size: NA
d_call: TRBD1
cdr3_nt: TGTGCCAGCAGTATCGGGACAGGGGACGAGCAGTACTTC
cdr3_aa: CASSIGTGDEQYF

j_call: TRBJ1-1
v_call: TRBV9
clone_size: NA
d_call: NA
cdr3_nt: TGTGCCAGCAGCGCGGGGAGCAAAGCTTTCTTT
cdr3_aa: CASSAGSKAFF

j_call: TRBJ1-6
v_call: TRBV2
clone_size: NA
d_call: NA
cdr3_nt: TGTGCCAGCCAAAGTTCAGGGAATACGTCACCCCTCCACTTT
cdr3_aa: CASQSSGNTSPLHF

j_call: TRBJ1-1
v_call: TRBV29-1
clone_size: NA
d_call: TRBD1
cdr3_nt: TGCAGCGGACACCGGACAGGGAACACTGAAGCTTTCTTT
cdr3_aa: CSGHRTGNTEAFF

j_call: TRBJ2-2
v_call: TRBV9
clone_size: once
d_call: NA
cdr3_nt: TGTGCCAGCAGCGTACAAACTAGATATGCCGGGGAGCTGTTTTTT
cdr3_aa: CASSVQTRYAGELFF

j_call: TRBJ2-6
v_call: TRBV9
clone_size: once
d_call: TRBD1
cdr3_nt: TGTGCCAGCAGCGCCCAAGGACAGGGGGGGGCCAACGTCCTGACTTTC
cdr3_aa: CASSAQGQGGANVLTF

j_call: TRBJ2-1
v_call: TRBV7-2
clone_size: NA
d_call: TRBD2
cdr3_nt: TGTGCCAGCAGCTCCCGAGGGACTAGCGGGAGTTACAATGAGCAGTTCTTC
cdr3_aa: CASSSRGTSGSYNEQFF

j_call: TRBJ1-2
v_call: TRBV6-4
clone_size: NA
d_call: TRBD1
cdr3_nt: TGTGCCAGCAGTGAACGGACAGGGGTTGCGGGTGGCTACACCTTC
cdr3_aa: CASSERTGVAGGYTF

j_call: TRBJ2-3
v_call: TRBV5-4
clone_size: NA
d_call: TRBD1
cdr3_nt: TGTGCCAGCAGCAAGACAGGGGCTGTCGGGACAGATACGCAGTATTTT
cdr3_aa: CASSKTGAVGTDTQYF

j_call: TRBJ2-3
v_call: TRBV9
clone_size: NA
d_call: TRBD2
cdr3_nt: TGTGCCAGCAGCGTAGTTCCAGCGGGAGTGGGTACAGATACGCAGTATTTT
cdr3_aa: CASSVVPAGVGTDTQYF

j_call: TRBJ2-7
v_call: TRBV6-1
clone_size: NA
d_call: TRBD1
cdr3_nt: TGTGCCAGCAGAGAAGGACAGGGGTTATTCTACGAGCAGTACTTC
cdr3_aa: CASREGQGLFYEQYF

j_call: TRBJ1-2
v_call: TRBV7-9
clone_size: NA
d_call: TRBD1
cdr3_nt: TGTGCCAGCAGTCCAACAGGGGTGGATGGCTACACCTTC
cdr3_aa: CASSPTGVDGYTF

j_call: TRBJ2-1
v_call: TRBV2
clone_size: once
d_call: NA
cdr3_nt: TGTGCCAGCAGTGAACGACAGTACAATGAGCAGTTCTTC
cdr3_aa: CASSERQYNEQFF

j_call: TRBJ2-1
v_call: TRBV5-1
clone_size: NA
d_call: NA
cdr3_nt: TGCGCCAGCAGCTTGGTCCCGACTCTCACGGTAAATGAGCAGTTCTTC
cdr3_aa: CASSLVPTLTVNEQFF

j_call: TRBJ2-5
v_call: TRBV19
clone_size: NA
d_call: TRBD2
cdr3_nt: TGTGCCAGTAGTATAAGTGGGAGGGGAGAGACCCAGTACTTC
cdr3_aa: CASSISGRGETQYF

j_call: TRBJ1-2
v_call: TRBV18
clone_size: NA
d_call: TRBD1
cdr3_nt: TGTGCCAGCTCACCAACTACCGGGACAGGGGGTGGCTACACCTTC
cdr3_aa: CASSPTTGTGGGYTF

j_call: TRBJ2-4
v_call: TRBV19
clone_size: NA
d_call: NA
cdr3_nt: TGTGCCAGTAGTATCAGCGGGTTCTACTTAGCCAAAAACATTCAGTACTTC
cdr3_aa: CASSISGFYLAKNIQYF

j_call: TRBJ1-1
v_call: TRBV11-1
clone_size: once
d_call: NA
cdr3_nt: TGTGCCAGCAGCTTGCGGACGGGAGACATGAACACTGAAGCTTTCTTT
cdr3_aa: CASSLRTGDMNTEAFF

j_call: TRBJ2-3
v_call: TRBV7-6
clone_size: few
d_call: NA
cdr3_nt: TGTGCCAGCAGCTCACGCAGGGGTTCAGATACGCAGTATTTT
cdr3_aa: CASSSRRGSDTQYF

j_call: TRBJ2-7
v_call: TRBV5-1
clone_size: NA
d_call: NA
cdr3_nt: TGCGCCAGCAGCTTGGACCCAGGGAGGGAGCAGTACTTC
cdr3_aa: CASSLDPGREQYF

j_call: TRBJ2-1
v_call: TRBV2
clone_size: NA
d_call: NA
cdr3_nt: TGTGCCAGCAGTGAAACCCTAGAGGAATTCTTC
cdr3_aa: CASSETLEEFF

j_call: TRBJ1-1
v_call: TRBV30
clone_size: NA
d_call: NA
cdr3_nt: TGTGCCTGGACAGGGAATATGAACACTGAAGCTTTCTTT
cdr3_aa: CAWTGNMNTEAFF

j_call: TRBJ1-3
v_call: TRBV2
clone_size: once
d_call: NA
cdr3_nt: TGTGCCAGCAGTGAAAGGGGCTCTGGAAACACCATATATTTT
cdr3_aa: CASSERGSGNTIYF

j_call: TRBJ2-5
v_call: TRBV7-6
clone_size: NA
d_call: TRBD1
cdr3_nt: TGTGCCAGCAGCCGACAGGGGTCCAACCAAGAGACCCAGTACTTC
cdr3_aa: CASSRQGSNQETQYF

j_call: TRBJ2-7
v_call: TRBV6-6
clone_size: NA
d_call: TRBD2
cdr3_nt: TGTGCCAGCAGTTACGGGACTAGCGGATACGAGCAGTACTTC
cdr3_aa: CASSYGTSGYEQYF

j_call: TRBJ1-5
v_call: TRBV7-9
clone_size: NA
d_call: NA
cdr3_nt: TGTGCCAGCAGCTCCGACGGGGATTATCAGCCCCAGCATTTT
cdr3_aa: CASSSDGDYQPQHF

j_call: TRBJ2-1
v_call: TRBV19
clone_size: once
d_call: NA
cdr3_nt: TGTGCCAGTACCACGACTAGCTCCTACAATGAGCAGTTCTTC
cdr3_aa: CASTTTSSYNEQFF

j_call: TRBJ2-5
v_call: TRBV2
clone_size: once
d_call: NA
cdr3_nt: TGTGCCAGCGCGAGGGAGCGTGAGACCCAGTACTTC
cdr3_aa: CASARERETQYF

j_call: TRBJ2-3
v_call: TRBV7-4
clone_size: NA
d_call: NA
cdr3_nt: TGTGCCAGCAGCTTAGCCTGCACAGATACGCAGTATTTT
cdr3_aa: CASSLACTDTQYF

j_call: TRBJ2-1
v_call: TRBV7-3
clone_size: NA
d_call: NA
cdr3_nt: TGTGCCAGCAGCTTATCGATCCTGGCAGGTGAGCAGTTCTTC
cdr3_aa: CASSLSILAGEQFF

j_call: TRBJ2-3
v_call: TRBV10-3
clone_size: NA
d_call: NA
cdr3_nt: TGTGCCATCAGTGAGAGTCTAGAGAAAGATACGCAGTATTTT
cdr3_aa: CAISESLEKDTQYF

j_call: TRBJ1-3
v_call: TRBV14
clone_size: NA
d_call: TRBD1
cdr3_nt: TGTGCCAGCAGCCGGACAGGGGGCGCTTCGGTGGTGAGAAACACCATATATTTT
cdr3_aa: CASSRTGGASVVRNTIYF

j_call: TRBJ1-1
v_call: TRBV10-3
clone_size: NA
d_call: NA
cdr3_nt: TGTGCCATCAGTGAGCTGAGAAGGAACACTGAAGCTTTCTTT
cdr3_aa: CAISELRRNTEAFF

j_call: TRBJ2-7
v_call: TRBV30
clone_size: NA
d_call: TRBD1
cdr3_nt: TGTGCCTGGAGCCACAGGGGGGACGAGCAGTACTTC
cdr3_aa: CAWSHRGDEQYF